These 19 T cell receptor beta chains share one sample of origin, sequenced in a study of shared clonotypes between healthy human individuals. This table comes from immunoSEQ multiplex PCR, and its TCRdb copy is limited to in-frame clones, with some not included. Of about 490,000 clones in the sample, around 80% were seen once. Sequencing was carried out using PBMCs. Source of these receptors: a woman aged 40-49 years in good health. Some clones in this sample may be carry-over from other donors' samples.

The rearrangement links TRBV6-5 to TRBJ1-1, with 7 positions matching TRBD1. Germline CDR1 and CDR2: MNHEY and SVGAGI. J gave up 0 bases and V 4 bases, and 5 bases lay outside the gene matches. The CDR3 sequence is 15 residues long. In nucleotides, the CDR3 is TGTGCCAGCAGTTCCCCGGGGACAGTGAACACTGAAGCTTTCTTT. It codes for CASSSPGTVNTEAFF.

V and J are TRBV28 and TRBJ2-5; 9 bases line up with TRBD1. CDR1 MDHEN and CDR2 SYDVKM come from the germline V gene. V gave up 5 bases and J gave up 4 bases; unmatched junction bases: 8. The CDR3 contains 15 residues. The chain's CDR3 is CASSDGGTGRETQYF. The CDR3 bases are TGTGCCAGCAGTGACGGCGGGACAGGGAGAGAGACCCAGTACTTC.

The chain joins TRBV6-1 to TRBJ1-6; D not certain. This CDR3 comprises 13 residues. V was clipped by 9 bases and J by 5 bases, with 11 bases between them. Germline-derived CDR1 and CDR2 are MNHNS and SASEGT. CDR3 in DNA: TGTGCCAGTCAACAAGTTAATAATTCACCCCTCCACTTT. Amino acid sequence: CASQQVNNSPLHF.

The CDR3 nucleotides are TGCAGCGTTGTGTGGCTGGACGGATCCGGATACGAGCAGTACTTC. The encoded protein is CSVVWLDGSGYEQYF. The chain employs TRBV29-1 and TRBJ2-7; D is undetermined. CDR1 is SQVTM, CDR2 ANQGSEA, per germline. The CDR3 extends over 15 amino acids. Deletions cut 4 bases from V and 4 bases from J, with 20 bases between.

The CDR3 here is CASSPSALSNTGELFF. CDR3 bases: TGTGCCAGCAGCCCCTCGGCCCTTTCGAACACCGGGGAGCTGTTTTTT. The V and J genes are TRBV7-2 and TRBJ2-2, with D uncertain. The ends were cut back, 5 bases at V and 0 bases at J, with 13 bases in the middle. CDR3 length: 16 residues. Germline lookup yields CDR1 SGHTA and CDR2 FQGNSA.

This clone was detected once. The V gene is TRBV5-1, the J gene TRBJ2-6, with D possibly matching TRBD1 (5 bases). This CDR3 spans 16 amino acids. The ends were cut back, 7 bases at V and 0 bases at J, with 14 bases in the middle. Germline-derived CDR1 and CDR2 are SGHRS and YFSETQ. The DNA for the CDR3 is TGCGCCAGCGGAACAGGTGCCCGCTCTGGGGCCAACGTCCTGACTTTC. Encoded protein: CASGTGARSGANVLTF.

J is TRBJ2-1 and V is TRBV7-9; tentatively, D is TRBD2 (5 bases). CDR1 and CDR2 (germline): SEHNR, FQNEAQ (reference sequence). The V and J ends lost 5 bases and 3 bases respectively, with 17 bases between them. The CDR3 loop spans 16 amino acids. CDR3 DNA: TGTGCCAGCAGCCTTGGCTTGGGAGCCGGCTACAATGAGCAGTTCTTC. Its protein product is CASSLGLGAGYNEQFF.

This CDR3 reads CASSEEVAAGADTQYF. CDR3 nucleotide sequence: TGCGCCAGCAGTGAGGAGGTAGCAGCAGGAGCAGATACGCAGTATTTT. The rearrangement joins TRBV10-1 to TRBJ2-3; D ambiguous. CDR3 length equals 16 residues. Germline values: CDR1 WNHNN, CDR2 SYGVQD (reference sequence). Trimming removed 2 bases at V and 4 bases at J, with 16 bases between.

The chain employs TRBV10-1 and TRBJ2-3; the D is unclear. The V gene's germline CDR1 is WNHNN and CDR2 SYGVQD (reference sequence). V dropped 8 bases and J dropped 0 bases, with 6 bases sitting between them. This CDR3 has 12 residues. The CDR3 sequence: CASGDSTDTQYF. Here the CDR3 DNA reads TGCGCCAGCGGAGACAGCACAGATACGCAGTATTTT.

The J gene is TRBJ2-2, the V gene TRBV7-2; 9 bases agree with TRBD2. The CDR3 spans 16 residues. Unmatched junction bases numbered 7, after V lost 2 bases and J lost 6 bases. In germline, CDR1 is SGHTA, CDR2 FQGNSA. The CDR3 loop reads CASSLMILAGAGELFF. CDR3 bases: TGTGCCAGCAGCTTAATGATATTAGCGGGAGCCGGGGAGCTGTTTTTT.

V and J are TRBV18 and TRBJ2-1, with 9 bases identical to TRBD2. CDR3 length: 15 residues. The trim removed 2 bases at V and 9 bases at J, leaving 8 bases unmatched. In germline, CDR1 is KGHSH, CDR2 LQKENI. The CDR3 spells CASSPTRGRASEQFF. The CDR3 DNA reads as TGTGCCAGCTCACCAACTCGCGGGAGGGCCTCTGAGCAGTTCTTC.

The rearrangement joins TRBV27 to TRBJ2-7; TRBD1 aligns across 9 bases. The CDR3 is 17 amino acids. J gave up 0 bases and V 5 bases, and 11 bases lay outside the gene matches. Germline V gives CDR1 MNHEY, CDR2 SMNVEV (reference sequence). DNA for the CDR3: TGTGCCAGCAGTAGGACAGGGGTTTCACCGAGCTCCTACGAGCAGTACTTC. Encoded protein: CASSRTGVSPSSYEQYF.

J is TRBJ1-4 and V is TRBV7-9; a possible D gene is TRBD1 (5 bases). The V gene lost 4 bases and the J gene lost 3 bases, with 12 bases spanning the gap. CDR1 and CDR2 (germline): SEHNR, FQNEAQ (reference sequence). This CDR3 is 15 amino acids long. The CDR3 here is CASSWPSGSNEKLFF. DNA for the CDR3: TGTGCCAGCAGCTGGCCGTCAGGGTCTAATGAAAAACTGTTTTTT.

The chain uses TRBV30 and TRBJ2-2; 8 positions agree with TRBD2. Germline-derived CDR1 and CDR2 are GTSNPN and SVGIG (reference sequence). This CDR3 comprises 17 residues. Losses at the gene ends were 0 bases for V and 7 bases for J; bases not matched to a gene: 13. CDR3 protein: CAWSVRTGGRLVGELFF. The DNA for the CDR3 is TGTGCCTGGAGTGTACGAACGGGAGGGCGGTTAGTCGGGGAGCTGTTTTTT.

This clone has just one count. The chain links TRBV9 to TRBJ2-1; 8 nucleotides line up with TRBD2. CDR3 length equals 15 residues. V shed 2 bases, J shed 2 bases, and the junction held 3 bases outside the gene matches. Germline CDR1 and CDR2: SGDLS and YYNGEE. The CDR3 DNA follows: TGTGCCAGCAGCGTTCTAGCGGGCACCTACAATGAGCAGTTCTTC. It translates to CASSVLAGTYNEQFF.

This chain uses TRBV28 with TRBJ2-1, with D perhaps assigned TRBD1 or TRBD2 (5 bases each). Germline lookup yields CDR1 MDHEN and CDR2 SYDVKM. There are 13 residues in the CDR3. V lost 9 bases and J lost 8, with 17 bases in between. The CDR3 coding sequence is TGTGCCAGTTTTGGGCTGATGGGGGATGAGCAGTTCTTC. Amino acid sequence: CASFGLMGDEQFF.

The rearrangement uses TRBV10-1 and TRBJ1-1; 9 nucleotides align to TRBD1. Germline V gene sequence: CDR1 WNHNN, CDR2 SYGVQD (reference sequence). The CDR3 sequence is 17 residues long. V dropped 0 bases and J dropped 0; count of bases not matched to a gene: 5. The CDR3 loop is CASSESIGTGLNTEAFF. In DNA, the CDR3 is TGCGCCAGCAGTGAGTCGATCGGGACAGGGTTGAACACTGAAGCTTTCTTT.

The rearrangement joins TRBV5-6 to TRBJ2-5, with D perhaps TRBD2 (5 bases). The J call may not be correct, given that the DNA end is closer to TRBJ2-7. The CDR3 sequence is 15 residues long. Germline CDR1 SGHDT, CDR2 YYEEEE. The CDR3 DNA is TGTGCCAGCAGCTGGACCCGGGAAAACTCCTACGAGCAGTACTTC. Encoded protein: CASSWTRENSYEQYF.

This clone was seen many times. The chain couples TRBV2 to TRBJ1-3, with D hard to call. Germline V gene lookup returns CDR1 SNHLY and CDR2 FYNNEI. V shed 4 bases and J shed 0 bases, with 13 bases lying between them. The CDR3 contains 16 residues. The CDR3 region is CASSVIRTSSGNTIYF. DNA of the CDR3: TGTGCCAGCAGTGTAATAAGGACTAGCTCTGGAAACACCATATATTTT.